A selection of T cell receptor beta chains follows, all from one sample in a study of T cells in localized non-small cell lung cancer. Some clones are missing from TCRdb's copy, which holds only in-frame ones; the method was immunoSEQ multiplex PCR. The repertoire holds tens of thousands of clones, with just under 80% as singletons. Specimen: peripheral blood, collected before any cancer treatment. All receptors come from a male donor older than 55 with stage II squamous cell lung carcinoma. Both conserved end residues are part of each CDR3. Each record gives: CDR3 DNA, CDR3 protein, clone size, J gene, D gene, V gene. The D gene is left open where the match is weak. The listing skips clone size in some rows; elsewhere it reads once, few, many or a size class.

DNA: TGCGCCAGCAGCCAAGATCTCAGAGCAGCGGGAGCAGGAGAGACCCAGTACTTC; CDR3: CASSQDLRAAGAGETQYF; size: NA; J: TRBJ2-5; D: TRBD2; V: TRBV4-3
DNA: TGTGCCAGCAGCCGCAGAGACGTGAGAGAGACCCAGTACTTC; CDR3: CASSRRDVRETQYF; size: NA; J: TRBJ2-5; D: NA; V: TRBV7-9
DNA: TGTGCCAGCAGTTACGAGGTCAGGGGAAGAGAGCAGTACTTC; CDR3: CASSYEVRGREQYF; size: NA; J: TRBJ2-7; D: NA; V: TRBV6-6
DNA: TGTGCCAGCACAGGGGATTTCAATCAGCCCCAGCATTTT; CDR3: CASTGDFNQPQHF; size: few; J: TRBJ1-5; D: NA; V: TRBV6-1
DNA: TGTGCCTGGAGTGTGAGCTCCTATAATTCACCCCTCCACTTT; CDR3: CAWSVSSYNSPLHF; size: NA; J: TRBJ1-6; D: NA; V: TRBV30
DNA: TGTGCCAGCAGCTTTGGATCGGGAGGGTCACCCCTCCACTTT; CDR3: CASSFGSGGSPLHF; size: NA; J: TRBJ1-6; D: NA; V: TRBV7-2
DNA: TGTGCCAGCAGCTTAAATCTAGCGGGGGCGGTTGAGCAGTTCTTC; CDR3: CASSLNLAGAVEQFF; size: NA; J: TRBJ2-1; D: TRBD2; V: TRBV7-3
DNA: TGTGCCAGCAGCTTAGGAGGGAGTTATGGGAACACTGAAGCTTTCTTT; CDR3: CASSLGGSYGNTEAFF; size: NA; J: TRBJ1-1; D: NA; V: TRBV5-4
DNA: TGTGCCAGCAGCCCAGGACAGGGGGCGCCCACTGAGCAGTTCTTC; CDR3: CASSPGQGAPTEQFF; size: NA; J: TRBJ2-1; D: TRBD1; V: TRBV7-3
DNA: TGTGCCAGCTCAAGAGATAGCAATCAGCCCCAGCATTTT; CDR3: CASSRDSNQPQHF; size: NA; J: TRBJ1-5; D: NA; V: TRBV18
DNA: TGTGCCAGCATCTGGGGGAAGGGGGCCGGGGAGCTGTTTTTT; CDR3: CASIWGKGAGELFF; size: NA; J: TRBJ2-2; D: NA; V: TRBV5-6
DNA: TGTGCCAGCAGTGAGGGACTAGCGATCAACAATGAGCAGTTCTTC; CDR3: CASSEGLAINNEQFF; size: few; J: TRBJ2-1; D: TRBD2; V: TRBV6-6
DNA: TGTGCCAGCAGCCCCGACTACGCGAACACCGGGGAGCTGTTTTTT; CDR3: CASSPDYANTGELFF; size: NA; J: TRBJ2-2; D: NA; V: TRBV7-7
DNA: TGTGCCACCAGCGGACGGGGGCACTTGGGCCCGACCACAGATACGCAGTATTTT; CDR3: CATSGRGHLGPTTDTQYF; size: NA; J: TRBJ2-3; D: NA; V: TRBV15
DNA: TGTGCCAGCAGCACCCTTGTCGACAGGGAGGAGATACCCAGACACACCATATATTTT; CDR3: CASSTLVDREEIPRHTIYF; size: NA; J: TRBJ1-3; D: NA; V: TRBV21-1
DNA: TGTGCCATCAGTGGACAGGGAAGGTATGGCTACACCTTC; CDR3: CAISGQGRYGYTF; size: NA; J: TRBJ1-2; D: TRBD1; V: TRBV10-3
DNA: TGTGCCAGTAGTAGGGGAGTAGGAGCCTACAATGAGCAGTTCTTC; CDR3: CASSRGVGAYNEQFF; size: NA; J: TRBJ2-1; D: NA; V: TRBV19
DNA: TGTGCCATCAGGAGACTAGCGGGAGAGGACGGGGAGCTGTTTTTT; CDR3: CAIRRLAGEDGELFF; size: NA; J: TRBJ2-2; D: TRBD2; V: TRBV10-3
DNA: TGTGCCAGCTCACCAGGCGACAACACTGAAGCTTTCTTT; CDR3: CASSPGDNTEAFF; size: NA; J: TRBJ1-1; D: NA; V: TRBV18
DNA: TGTGCCAGCAGTTCCCAAGGGACAGAGACCCAGTACTTC; CDR3: CASSSQGTETQYF; size: NA; J: TRBJ2-5; D: NA; V: TRBV27
DNA: TGTGCCAGCAGCAGAGGGGGGCAGGTCTCCTACGAGCAGTACTTC; CDR3: CASSRGGQVSYEQYF; size: few; J: TRBJ2-7; D: NA; V: TRBV9
DNA: TGTGCCAGCAGCTTAGAGAGGGTCCCTGGGGCCAACGTCCTGACTTTC; CDR3: CASSLERVPGANVLTF; size: NA; J: TRBJ2-6; D: NA; V: TRBV11-1
DNA: TGCGCCAGCAGCAGAGGGACAGATCTGAACACTGAAGCTTTCTTT; CDR3: CASSRGTDLNTEAFF; size: NA; J: TRBJ1-1; D: TRBD1; V: TRBV5-1
DNA: TGTGCCTGGAGATCACCAAGCGGGAGCGAGACCCAGTACTTC; CDR3: CAWRSPSGSETQYF; size: NA; J: TRBJ2-5; D: TRBD2; V: TRBV30
DNA: TGTGCCAGCAGTTTCGGAGGGCCTCGGTATGGCTACACCTTC; CDR3: CASSFGGPRYGYTF; size: once; J: TRBJ1-2; D: NA; V: TRBV27
DNA: TGTGCCAGCAGTTCGCGGACAGGGGGCTTGTACGAGCAGTACTTC; CDR3: CASSSRTGGLYEQYF; size: NA; J: TRBJ2-7; D: TRBD1; V: TRBV28
DNA: TGCGCCAGCAGCCAAAACCAGCTCAACAAAAACATTCAGTACTTC; CDR3: CASSQNQLNKNIQYF; size: few; J: TRBJ2-4; D: NA; V: TRBV4-1
DNA: TGCGCCAGCAGCCAATCCGTGACAGCAGTACTCTACTCTGGAAACACCATATATTTT; CDR3: CASSQSVTAVLYSGNTIYF; size: NA; J: TRBJ1-3; D: NA; V: TRBV4-1
DNA: TGTGCCACCAAGCGAGCACCTTCCTACAATGAGCAGTTCTTC; CDR3: CATKRAPSYNEQFF; size: NA; J: TRBJ2-1; D: NA; V: TRBV6-4
DNA: TGTGCCAGCAGCCAAGATAACCGCCTAGCGGGGGGCGGGAGGAAAAACATTCAGTACTTC; CDR3: CASSQDNRLAGGGRKNIQYF; size: NA; J: TRBJ2-4; D: TRBD2; V: TRBV14
DNA: TGTGCCAGCAGCGCTGACAGGGTGAGGGAATACTATGGCTACACCTTC; CDR3: CASSADRVREYYGYTF; size: NA; J: TRBJ1-2; D: TRBD1; V: TRBV2
DNA: TGTGCCAGCAGCTTAGCAGGGCAGCGGGAGCAGTACTTC; CDR3: CASSLAGQREQYF; size: NA; J: TRBJ2-7; D: NA; V: TRBV5-6
DNA: TGTGCCACCAGCATTGGGACGCCGAGCTCCTACGAGCAGTACTTC; CDR3: CATSIGTPSSYEQYF; size: NA; J: TRBJ2-7; D: NA; V: TRBV15
DNA: TGTGCCAGCGGAGTTCGGGGCGCAGTAGCCAAAAACATTCAGTACTTC; CDR3: CASGVRGAVAKNIQYF; size: NA; J: TRBJ2-4; D: NA; V: TRBV2
DNA: TGCGCCAGCAGCTTGGGACCCACCGGGACTAGCGGCTACGAGCAGTACTTC; CDR3: CASSLGPTGTSGYEQYF; size: NA; J: TRBJ2-7; D: TRBD2; V: TRBV5-1
DNA: TGTGCCAGCTCACCAGAGGCCTGGCCCAATCAGCCCCAGCATTTT; CDR3: CASSPEAWPNQPQHF; size: few; J: TRBJ1-5; D: NA; V: TRBV18
DNA: TGTGCCAGCAGTCGAGGACAGAACTATGGCTACACCTTC; CDR3: CASSRGQNYGYTF; size: NA; J: TRBJ1-2; D: NA; V: TRBV7-9
DNA: TGTGCCAGCATGCTTCTAGGGTACAATGAGCAGTTCTTC; CDR3: CASMLLGYNEQFF; size: NA; J: TRBJ2-1; D: NA; V: TRBV2
DNA: TGTGCCAGCACCCTCACAGATACGCAGTATTTT; CDR3: CASTLTDTQYF; size: NA; J: TRBJ2-3; D: NA; V: TRBV11-2
DNA: TGTGCCAGCACCCCCGCCCGGGCAGCGAATAATTCACCCCTCCACTTT; CDR3: CASTPARAANNSPLHF; size: NA; J: TRBJ1-6; D: NA; V: TRBV28
DNA: TGCGCCAGCAGCTTGGCTCATGGACTGAGCACTGAAGCTTTCTTT; CDR3: CASSLAHGLSTEAFF; size: NA; J: TRBJ1-1; D: NA; V: TRBV5-1
DNA: TGCAGCGTCATACCTAGCGGTCGCTCCTACAATGAGCAGTTCTTC; CDR3: CSVIPSGRSYNEQFF; size: NA; J: TRBJ2-1; D: TRBD2; V: TRBV29-1
DNA: TGTGCCAGCAGCGGACAGGGGGTGGGTAATTCACCCCTCCACTTT; CDR3: CASSGQGVGNSPLHF; size: NA; J: TRBJ1-6; D: TRBD1; V: TRBV9
DNA: TGTGCCTTCTCTCTTGAACGTAGCTATGGCTACACCTTC; CDR3: CAFSLERSYGYTF; size: NA; J: TRBJ1-2; D: NA; V: TRBV30
DNA: TGTGCCAGCAGCCTGGGGGCCATTAGCAATCAGCCCCAGCATTTT; CDR3: CASSLGAISNQPQHF; size: NA; J: TRBJ1-5; D: NA; V: TRBV5-4
DNA: TGTGCTAGCGGCCCCGGGACTAAAAACACAGATACGCAGTATTTT; CDR3: CASGPGTKNTDTQYF; size: NA; J: TRBJ2-3; D: TRBD2; V: TRBV7-7
DNA: TGTGCCAGCAGCCCCGGACAGGGGCCTAATGAAAAACTGTTTTTT; CDR3: CASSPGQGPNEKLFF; size: few; J: TRBJ1-4; D: TRBD1; V: TRBV7-9
DNA: TGTGCCAGCATCACCCCCGGGACAGGGGCAGGAAATGAGCAGTTCTTC; CDR3: CASITPGTGAGNEQFF; size: NA; J: TRBJ2-1; D: TRBD1; V: TRBV7-3
DNA: TGTGCCAGCAGCCAGGGACTAGCGGTTACCTACAATGAGCAGTTCTTC; CDR3: CASSQGLAVTYNEQFF; size: NA; J: TRBJ2-1; D: TRBD2; V: TRBV7-2
DNA: TGTGCCAGCAGCTCATTCCGAGGGCCTAAGGAGACCCAGTACTTC; CDR3: CASSSFRGPKETQYF; size: NA; J: TRBJ2-5; D: NA; V: TRBV11-3
DNA: TGTGCCAGCAGTTCAAACAGGGGCAATCAGCCCCAGCATTTT; CDR3: CASSSNRGNQPQHF; size: few; J: TRBJ1-5; D: NA; V: TRBV6-5
DNA: TGTGCCAGCAGCAGCCAGACAGGGGGCGCGGGGGAGCTGTTTTTT; CDR3: CASSSQTGGAGELFF; size: NA; J: TRBJ2-2; D: TRBD1; V: TRBV9
DNA: TGTGCCAGCAGCTCCACAGGGGGTGGAAACATTCAGTACTTC; CDR3: CASSSTGGGNIQYF; size: NA; J: TRBJ2-4; D: TRBD1; V: TRBV7-2
DNA: TGTGCCAGCACCAATAGGGGGGCCCCACTGATGGAGCAGTACTTC; CDR3: CASTNRGAPLMEQYF; size: NA; J: TRBJ2-7; D: NA; V: TRBV28
DNA: TGTGCTAGTGGCGAAGGGACAGACCAACCCTACTACGAGCAGTACTTC; CDR3: CASGEGTDQPYYEQYF; size: NA; J: TRBJ2-7; D: TRBD1; V: TRBV12-5